This T cell receptor (beta chain) was profiled in a study of blood T cells in healthy people across ages. General study points: Diversity estimates drawn from one million T cells were deemed underestimates. Shifts in expanded clonotypes may have been confounded by donor CMV status, which was unknown. Donors of long life had a larger count of naive CD4+ cells and greater diversity than aged donors.

A second about 6 to 11 cycle PCR used barcoded and J-beta primers. Every individual sample yielded 2.5 million or more paired-end reads (each containing CDR3). One entry per CDR3 protein, called by TCRdb with MiXCR from the 5' RACE reads. The data hold under 2 million distinct CDR3 sequences, with about 35% observed a single time. The germline gives CDR1 LNHDA, CDR2 SQIVND (reference sequence). The CDR3 has 12 residues. J was trimmed by 8 bases and V by 5 bases; bases with no gene match: 5. With regard to this clonotype: Its target is not known.

The chain employs TRBV19 and TRBJ1-2; 7 nucleotides match TRBD1. Sequences were obtained from blood. The source is a woman aged 25 to 39 in good health. CDR3 amino acids: CASSFRGFGYTF. The CDR3 DNA follows: TGTGCCAGTAGTTTCAGGGGGTTCGGCTACACCTTC.